Each of the 2 T cell receptor beta chains below was sequenced from the same sample in a study of blood T cell repertoires in COVID-19. The data were produced by immunoSEQ multiplex PCR, yet TCRdb's version contains in-frame clones alone and is incomplete. Found here are around 300,000 clones, nearly 90% of them singletons; the top ten hold less than 9.5%. Sequenced material: PBMCs or T cells enriched from blood (not recorded which). The receptors were sampled from a woman between 25 and 40 years old who had recovered from COVID-19.

J is TRBJ1-2 and V is TRBV30; unclear D gene. V was cut by 0 bases and J by 8 bases, with 13 bases left in between. This CDR3 spans 13 amino acids. CDR1 GTSNPN and CDR2 SVGIG come from the germline V gene (reference sequence). For the CDR3, the DNA is TGTGCCTGGAGTGTAATGACTCGATGGGGCTACACCTTC. Residues: CAWSVMTRWGYTF.

The chain joins TRBV10-3 to TRBJ2-7, with 9 bases identical to TRBD1. Germline V gene lookup returns CDR1 ENHRY and CDR2 SYGVKD. This CDR3 has 15 amino acids. Losses at the gene ends were 3 bases for V and 4 bases for J; bases not matched to a gene: 7. This chain's CDR3 is CAISELQGAEYEQYF. In DNA, the CDR3 is TGTGCCATCAGTGAACTACAGGGGGCGGAATACGAGCAGTACTTC.